In its sample, the clone carrying this TCR beta chain was seen many times. Its specificity is unknown. The 5'RACE template-switching step produced TCR cDNA and added a universal primer site and UMIs. TCRdb reanalysed the 5' RACE reads using MiXCR and keeps one entry per CDR3 protein. The profile covers hundreds of thousands of distinct CDR3 sequences, with roughly 12% appearing a single time and about 15% taken by the ten largest. The data were obtained in a study of T cells after yellow fever vaccination. Regarding the study as a whole: Subsequent booster samples again held most clones from primary vaccination (around 96% CD4, approximately 85% CD8). A weaker secondary response peaked on day 5, the primary on day 15. Clonotypes shared by both compartments, CD4 and CD8, made up a small share.

The TCR was taken from a man younger than 45 who received the YFV17D yellow fever vaccine. Sequences were derived from PBMCs, sampled on the day of the yellow fever booster vaccination.

CDR3 in DNA: TGTGCCAGCAGTTACCAGGGGGCGAGGACTGAAGCTTTCTTT. Its protein is CASSYQGARTEAFF. The chain combines TRBV7-2 with TRBJ1-1, with 8 bases that match TRBD1. CDR1 is SGHTA, CDR2 FQGNSA, per germline. The CDR3 is made up of 14 amino acids. J gave up 5 bases and V 6 bases, and 8 bases lay outside the gene matches. The full variable domain, with the rest looked up from reference TRBV7-2 and TRBJ1-1, is GAGVSQSPSNKVTEKGKDVELRCDPISGHTALYWYRQSLGQGLEFLIYFQGNSAPDKSGLPSDRFSAERTGGSVSTLTIQRTQQEDSAVYLCASSYQGARTEAFFGQGTRLTVV.